The TCR beta chain under discussion was sequenced for a study of shared clonotypes between healthy human individuals. Study-wide findings and caveats: Memory subsets had estimated richness that was generally smaller than that of naive subsets.

CD45RO negativity and positive selection for CCR7 defined naive CD8 cells, a population that excluded terminally differentiated effector memory CD45RA+ cells. Some clones are missing from TCRdb's copy, which holds only in-frame ones; the method was immunoSEQ multiplex PCR. The sample lists hundreds of thousands of clones; approximately 96% were seen once. CDR1 and CDR2 (germline): PRHDT, FYEKMQ (reference sequence). The CDR3 has 14 amino acids. V was clipped by 0 bases and J by 6 bases, with 9 bases between them. About this clone itself: The antigen is unknown.

The V call is TRBV13, the J call TRBJ1-5; no firm D call. This receptor was taken from a woman under 40 in good health. The sequenced sample consisted of naive CD8+ T cells sorted from blood. Written as DNA, the CDR3 is TGTGCCAGCAGCTTAGGGCACTCTTCTCAGCCCCAGCATTTT. It specifies CASSLGHSSQPQHF.